The next 13 T cell receptor beta chains were all read from a single sample in a study of T cell changes during pregnancy in multiple sclerosis. Sequencing used immunoSEQ multiplex PCR; TCRdb keeps in-frame clones, though not all of them. The top ten hold 0.75% to 0.95% of the sample, which has roughly 100,000 clones, around nine tenths seen once. The material was peripheral blood, obtained after pregnancy. All receptors come from a female donor with multiple sclerosis, enrolled in a pregnancy study.

V gene TRBV19 combines with J gene TRBJ2-3; 9 bases map to TRBD2. V shed 1 base and J 5 bases; nucleotides not matched to a gene: 4. This CDR3 comprises 15 residues. The germline V gene has CDR1 LNHDA and CDR2 SQIVND (reference sequence). Here the CDR3 reads CASSIGPAGGDTQYF. The CDR3 nucleotides are TGTGCCAGTAGTATAGGGCCAGCGGGAGGAGATACGCAGTATTTT. The whole variable domain, filled in from reference TRBV19 and TRBJ2-3, reads DGGITQSPKYLFRKEGQNVTLSCEQNLNHDAMYWYRQDPGQGLRLIYYSQIVNDFQKGDIAEGYSVSREKKESFPLTVTSAQKNPTAFYLCASSIGPAGGDTQYFGPGTRLTVL.

The chain has TRBV9 and TRBJ1-1, with TRBD1 identical over 7 bases. From germline, CDR1 is SGDLS and CDR2 YYNGEE. V shed 0 bases and J 5 bases; nucleotides not matched to a gene: 7. CDR3 size: 15 residues. This CDR3 reads CASSVGDRRRTEAFF. DNA for the CDR3: TGTGCCAGCAGCGTAGGGGACAGACGGAGGACTGAAGCTTTCTTT.

The chain combines TRBV19 with TRBJ2-7, with D perhaps TRBD2 (6 bases). This CDR3 has 15 residues. V gave up 3 bases and J gave up 3 bases, with 15 bases separating them. Germline CDR1 and CDR2: LNHDA and SQIVND (reference sequence). CDR3 in amino acids: CASSMLGGGNYEQYF. The CDR3 DNA reads TGTGCCAGTAGTATGCTGGGGGGTGGAAACTACGAGCAGTACTTC.

As to this clone: Sequence at one end of the junction differs from germline and may be a read error. This chain joins TRBV7-2 and TRBJ2-5; D gene uncertain. This CDR3 comprises 12 residues. Germline CDR1 is SGHTA and CDR2 is FQGNSA. The CDR3 DNA sequence: TGTGCCAGCAGCCCTTTTGGAGAGGCCCAGTACTTC. This codes for CASSPFGEAQYF.

V usage is TRBV7-8 and J usage is TRBJ2-1; 16 bases fit TRBD2. V was clipped by 5 bases and J by 7 bases; unmatched bases: 5. The germline gives CDR1 SGHVS, CDR2 FQNEAQ. The CDR3 runs 16 residues. Here the CDR3 reads CASSPGLAGGPNEQFF. The CDR3 nucleotides read TGTGCCAGCAGCCCGGGACTAGCGGGGGGGCCGAATGAGCAGTTCTTC.

As regards this clone: Mismatch with germline at one junction end may stem from a read error. This sequence joins TRBV7-9 and TRBJ1-2; 10 bases line up with TRBD1. CDR1 and CDR2 (germline): SEHNR, FQNEAQ (reference sequence). This CDR3 spans 12 amino acids. The CDR3 is CASSSDRGLPIF. In nucleotides, the CDR3 is TGTGCCAGCAGCTCCGACAGGGGGCTTCCCATCTTC.

V is TRBV6-5 and J is TRBJ1-2; D not resolved. Looked up from germline, CDR1 is MNHEY and CDR2 is SVGAGI. The CDR3 has 13 amino acids. Trimming stripped 6 bases from V and 2 bases from J, with 10 bases between. The CDR3 sequence: CASRLDANYGYTF. The DNA of the CDR3 is TGTGCCAGCAGACTAGACGCGAACTATGGCTACACCTTC.

This chain connects TRBV18 to TRBJ2-7; TRBD1 matches 10 bases. Germline CDR1 is KGHSH and CDR2 is LQKENI. The CDR3 runs 15 residues. The V and J ends lost 3 bases and 3 bases, in that order; junction bases with no gene match: 5. The CDR3 here is CASSPQGQGLYEQYF. In nucleotides, the CDR3 is TGTGCCAGCTCACCCCAGGGACAGGGGCTCTACGAGCAGTACTTC.

The rearrangement joins TRBV5-1 to TRBJ2-7; D is uncertain. The CDR3 length is 13 residues. The germline V gene has CDR1 SGHRS and CDR2 YFSETQ. Trimming shortened V by 4 bases and J by 1 base, and 9 bases separated the two germline ends. The CDR3 DNA follows: TGCGCCAGCAGCCCCGGGTCATCCTACGAGCAGTACTTC. It specifies CASSPGSSYEQYF. The whole variable domain, filled in from reference TRBV5-1 and TRBJ2-7, reads KAGVTQTPRYLIKTRGQQVTLSCSPISGHRSVSWYQQTPGQGLQFLFEYFSETQRNKGNFPGRFSGRQFSNSRSEMNVSTLELGDSALYLCASSPGSSYEQYFGPGTRLTVT.

As DNA, the CDR3 is TGTGCCAGCAAAGACTTCGGGATGCCCCAGCATTTT. This encodes CASKDFGMPQHF. The chain employs TRBV6-1 and TRBJ1-5; D gene ambiguous. This CDR3 comprises 12 residues. Trimming shortened V by 7 bases and J by 9 bases, and 13 bases separated the two germline ends. In germline, CDR1 is MNHNS, CDR2 SASEGT.

This chain uses TRBV5-4 with TRBJ2-3; tentatively, D is TRBD2 (5 bases). The length of the CDR3 is 15 residues. V was trimmed by 5 bases and J by 2 bases, leaving 15 bases between them. Germline-derived CDR1 and CDR2 are SGHNT and YYREEE (reference sequence). This CDR3 is CASRLDWWNTDTQYF. CDR3 in DNA: TGTGCCAGCAGGCTGGACTGGTGGAACACAGATACGCAGTATTTT.

The chain combines TRBV2 with TRBJ2-7, with 8 bases fitting TRBD2. CDR3 length: 15 residues. J gave up 3 bases and V 2 bases, and 6 bases lay outside the gene matches. The germline V gene encodes CDR1 SNHLY and CDR2 FYNNEI. The CDR3 region has the DNA TGTGCCAGCAGTGAAACCCCGGGACTAGGCTACGAGCAGTACTTC. It is translated as CASSETPGLGYEQYF. Using reference TRBV2 and TRBJ2-7 for the parts outside the CDR3, the full variable domain is EPEVTQTPSHQVTQMGQEVILRCVPISNHLYFYWYRQILGQKVEFLVSFYNNEISEKSEIFDDQFSVERPDGSNFTLKIRSTKLEDSAMYFCASSETPGLGYEQYFGPGTRLTVT.

The genes are TRBV27 and TRBJ2-3; 10 nucleotides match TRBD1. CDR3 length: 15 amino acids. Germline CDR1 MNHEY, CDR2 SMNVEV (reference sequence). J gave up 7 bases and V 5 bases, and 9 bases lay outside the gene matches. CDR3 DNA sequence: TGTGCCAGCAGTCGACACCGGGACAGGGGAAATACGCAGTATTTT. This translates into CASSRHRDRGNTQYF.